Each of the 23 T cell receptor beta chains below was sequenced from the same sample in a study of T cell responses to AZD1222 COVID-19 vaccine. The repertoire was sequenced with immunoSEQ multiplex PCR; TCRdb's copy has only in-frame clones and lacks some. Here the sample spans 150,000 or so clones, roughly nine tenths being singletons. Here the sequenced sample was peripheral blood, taken on day 0 of AZD1222 vaccination. All receptors derive from an adult in good health.

This rearrangement joins TRBV7-9 to TRBJ2-7; D is possibly TRBD1 or TRBD2 (7 bases each). This CDR3 is built from 13 residues. Germline V CDR1 and CDR2: SEHNR, FQNEAQ (reference sequence). V dropped 8 bases and J dropped 4 bases, with 15 bases sitting between them. For the CDR3, the DNA is TGTGCCAGCGACCCTCAGGGGGGGTACGAGCAGTACTTC. The encoded protein is CASDPQGGYEQYF. The whole variable domain, remainder taken from reference TRBV7-9 and TRBJ2-7, is DTGVSQNPRHKITKRGQNVTFRCDPISEHNRLYWYRQTLGQGPEFLTYFQNEAQLEKSRLLSDRFSAERPKGSFSTLEIQRTEQGDSAMYLCASDPQGGYEQYFGPGTRLTVT.

The CDR3 reads CASSEVLSEQYF. For the CDR3, the DNA is TGTGCCAGCAGTGAAGTGCTCTCCGAGCAGTACTTC. The gene calls are TRBV2 and TRBJ2-7; no firm D call. Trimming took off 1 base at V and 6 bases at J, with 7 bases between the two ends. CDR1 and CDR2 from the germline V gene are SNHLY and FYNNEI. The CDR3 totals 12 residues.

The chain uses TRBV5-1 and TRBJ1-4, with unresolved D. The germline gives CDR1 SGHRS, CDR2 YFSETQ. V gave up 1 base and J gave up 8 bases, with 6 bases separating them. The CDR3 extends over 12 amino acids. CDR3 residues: CASSLKREKLFF. The CDR3, as DNA: TGCGCCAGCAGCTTGAAGAGAGAAAAACTGTTTTTT.

The rearrangement links TRBV4-3 to TRBJ2-7; weak D call: TRBD2 (6 bases). This CDR3 has 18 residues. Trimming pared 0 bases from V and 6 bases from J, leaving 24 bases between. Germline assignment: CDR1 LGHNA and CDR2 YSLEER. The CDR3: CASSQDLPTIGSLGEQYF. DNA for the CDR3: TGCGCCAGCAGCCAAGATCTTCCGACTATCGGGAGCCTCGGCGAGCAGTACTTC.

This chain joins TRBV12-3 or TRBV12-4 and TRBJ1-2; D gene unclear. The CDR3 extends over 13 amino acids. V lost 1 base and J 2 bases, leaving 5 bases between the germline ends. The CDR3 nucleotides are TGTGCCAGCAGTTTAGGGCCAAACTATGGCTACACCTTC. It encodes CASSLGPNYGYTF.

This chain joins TRBV4-3 and TRBJ1-2; D call uncertain. Trimming cost V 0 bases and J 4 bases, with 18 bases left between them. This CDR3 spans 17 amino acids. Germline V gene lookup returns CDR1 LGHNA and CDR2 YSLEER. CDR3 nucleotides: TGCGCCAGCAGCCAAGATCACTCCTACCGGGTGGCCTATGGCTACACCTTC. This codes for CASSQDHSYRVAYGYTF.

The J gene is TRBJ1-1, the V gene TRBV12-3 or TRBV12-4; D unclear. The CDR3 totals 12 residues. Trimming stripped 3 bases from V and 6 bases from J, with 8 bases between. The CDR3: CASSFAVAEAFF. As DNA, the CDR3 is TGTGCCAGCAGTTTTGCGGTGGCTGAAGCTTTCTTT.

The V gene is TRBV5-1, the J gene TRBJ1-5, with D uncertain. The V and J ends lost 0 bases and 5 bases respectively, with 6 bases between them. From germline, CDR1 is SGHRS and CDR2 YFSETQ. The CDR3 loop spans 13 amino acids. In DNA, the CDR3 is TGCGCCAGCAGCTTGGACCAAGATCAGCCCCAGCATTTT. Its translation is CASSLDQDQPQHF.

This rearrangement joins TRBV12-3 or TRBV12-4 to TRBJ1-4; 8 bases map to TRBD1. The CDR3 is 13 amino acids. V lost 2 bases to trimming and J lost 14 bases; unmatched junction nucleotides: 7. The CDR3 bases are TGTGCCAGCAGTTTAAGGACAGGGAGGCCCCTGTTTTTT. Its protein is CASSLRTGRPLFF.

The count of this clone is one. J is TRBJ1-1 and V is TRBV24-1; no clear D. Trimming shortened V by 5 bases and J by 10 bases, and 13 bases separated the two germline ends. Per the germline V gene, CDR1 is KGHDR and CDR2 is SFDVKD. The length of the CDR3 is 12 residues. As DNA, the CDR3 is TGTGCCACCAGTGGGGGTGGGGTCCGAGCTTTCTTT. Its translation is CATSGGGVRAFF.

V and J are TRBV6-5 and TRBJ2-1; tentatively, D is TRBD1 (5 bases). Per germline, CDR1 MNHEY and CDR2 SVGAGI. Trimming pared 7 bases from V and 5 bases from J, leaving 18 bases between. CDR3 length: 15 residues. DNA for the CDR3: TGTGCCAGCACCCAGTCCGGTACAGGCCACAATGAGCAGTTCTTC. Protein product: CASTQSGTGHNEQFF.

The chain links TRBV9 to TRBJ2-7; 7 nucleotides agree with TRBD1. V gave up 0 bases and J gave up 3 bases; unmatched junction bases: 6. The CDR3 runs 15 residues. Germline loops: CDR1 SGDLS, CDR2 YYNGEE. The CDR3 loop is CASSVAGQGVYEQYF. CDR3 DNA: TGTGCCAGCAGCGTAGCTGGGCAGGGGGTCTACGAGCAGTACTTC.

This sequence joins TRBV7-2 and TRBJ1-1; D might be TRBD1 (5 bases). Germline V CDR1 and CDR2: SGHTA, FQGNSA. The CDR3 extends over 14 amino acids. Trimming stripped 1 base from V and 4 bases from J, with 10 bases between. CDR3 in DNA: TGTGCCAGCAGCTTAGGTTCGGGACGCACTGAAGCTTTCTTT. This encodes CASSLGSGRTEAFF.

The rearrangement uses TRBV9 and TRBJ1-5, with no clear D. The germline V gene has CDR1 SGDLS and CDR2 YYNGEE. The V and J ends lost 7 bases and 5 bases respectively, with 7 bases between them. The CDR3 is made up of 11 amino acids. CDR3 sequence: CASGGDQPQHF. The CDR3 nucleotides are TGTGCCAGCGGTGGAGATCAGCCCCAGCATTTT.

The rearrangement uses TRBV7-2 and TRBJ2-5, with TRBD2 matching 8 bases. V was pared by 0 bases and J by 2 bases, with 5 bases of the junction left unmatched. Per the germline V gene, CDR1 is SGHTA and CDR2 is FQGNSA. This CDR3 spans 16 amino acids. CDR3 in DNA: TGTGCCAGCAGCTTAGCTACTAGCGGAGCGCAAGAGACCCAGTACTTC. Protein sequence: CASSLATSGAQETQYF.

The chain couples TRBV5-1 to TRBJ2-7; D is possibly TRBD2 (7 bases). Germline lookup yields CDR1 SGHRS and CDR2 YFSETQ. The V end lost 1 base, the J end lost 6 bases, and 14 bases lay between the germline ends. This CDR3 spans 14 amino acids. The CDR3 spells CASSLYRGAGEQYF. The CDR3, as DNA: TGCGCCAGCAGCTTGTACCGGGGGGCAGGCGAGCAGTACTTC.

The J gene is TRBJ1-1, the V gene TRBV27; possible D gene TRBD1, 6 bases. The CDR3 covers 14 residues. Deletions cut 5 bases from V and 1 base from J, with 11 bases between. The germline V gene has CDR1 MNHEY and CDR2 SMNVEV (reference sequence). This CDR3 is CASSQGPPNTEAFF. The CDR3 DNA reads TGTGCCAGCAGTCAGGGGCCGCCGAACACTGAAGCTTTCTTT.

The chain has TRBV25-1 and TRBJ2-3, with D possibly TRBD1 on 6 matching bases. Trimming shortened V by 4 bases and J by 4 bases, and 15 bases separated the two germline ends. The CDR3 covers 15 residues. Germline CDR1 and CDR2: MGHDK and SYGVNS. The CDR3 DNA reads as TGTGCCAGCAGTGTCAACAGGGAATTGGCAGATACGCAGTATTTT. Encoded protein: CASSVNRELADTQYF.

This clone was counted only a few times. The chain carries TRBV20-1 and TRBJ1-3, with TRBD1 matching 8 bases. V dropped 3 bases and J dropped 5; count of bases not matched to a gene: 15. This CDR3 comprises 17 residues. Germline assignment: CDR1 DFQATT and CDR2 SNEGSKA (reference sequence). CDR3 sequence: CSASNLGQAEARNTIYF. Written as DNA, the CDR3 is TGCAGTGCTAGTAATTTGGGACAGGCTGAGGCTAGAAACACCATATATTTT.

This clone occurred a few times. The chain combines TRBV18 with TRBJ1-1, with TRBD1 matching over 7 bases. Per the germline V gene, CDR1 is KGHSH and CDR2 is LQKENI. This CDR3 region has 15 residues. V lost 6 bases to trimming and J lost 3 bases; unmatched junction nucleotides: 10. The CDR3 sequence: CASSPYTGVDTEAFF. The DNA for the CDR3 is TGTGCCAGCTCTCCGTATACAGGGGTGGACACTGAAGCTTTCTTT.

With regard to this clone: Other DNA sequences in this specimen translate into the identical CDR3. The CDR3 nucleotides are TGTGCCAGCAGTTTCGGGGACAATGAGCAGTTCTTC. It yields the protein CASSFGDNEQFF. The chain joins TRBV12-3 or TRBV12-4 to TRBJ2-1; tentative D call: TRBD2 (5 bases). V lost 3 bases, J lost 5 bases, and 5 bases lay in between. The CDR3 covers 12 residues.

The chain couples TRBV5-4 to TRBJ2-1, with D perhaps TRBD1 (6 bases). The germline V gene encodes CDR1 SGHNT and CDR2 YYREEE (reference sequence). The V end lost 4 bases, the J end lost 2 bases, and 10 bases lay between the germline ends. This CDR3 region has 14 residues. CDR3 bases: TGTGCCAGCAGCCGCAGGGGCCCCTACAATGAGCAGTTCTTC. It yields the protein CASSRRGPYNEQFF.

A word on this clone: The same CDR3 can be traced to other DNA sequences in this sample. The rearrangement uses TRBV18 and TRBJ1-1; D perhaps matches TRBD1 (5 bases). The CDR3 is 11 amino acids. The germline V gene encodes CDR1 KGHSH and CDR2 LQKENI. V lost 3 bases to trimming and J lost 8 bases, with 7 bases between them. CDR3 sequence reads: CASSPEGEAFF. Written as DNA, the CDR3 is TGTGCCAGCTCACCCGAGGGGGAAGCTTTCTTT. Filled out from reference TRBV18 and TRBJ1-1, the complete variable domain reads NAGVMQNPRHLVRRRGQEARLRCSPMKGHSHVYWYRQLPEEGLKFMVYLQKENIIDESGMPKERFSAEFPKEGPSILRIQQVVRGDSAAYFCASSPEGEAFFGQGTRLTVV.